The 19 T cell receptor beta chains in this list originate from one sample, sequenced in a study of prognosis after radiotherapy for stage I lung cancer (dated by TCRdb to 2020 to 2023). Instrument on record: Illumina HiSeq 3000. Two rounds of multiplex PCR were performed to amplify the TCR beta CDR3 region from genomic DNA. In the first PCR round, primers specific to each TRBV and TRBJ gene were used, and the primer sequences were filed in Chinese patent CN105087789A. Through fastp at Q25 and MiXCR, TCRdb rebuilt clones from the public reads, retaining in-frame beta chains. Entries that share a CDR3 protein sequence are merged under the most common genes and DNA. The sample table records 27,000 or so distinct CDR3 sequences; roughly 40% of these occur just once. Roughly a third of the sample belongs to the ten largest clones. This specimen was PBMCs, taken before or after stereotactic body radiation therapy (not recorded which). Receptors were obtained from a donor over 45 with non-small cell lung cancer.

This clonotype appeared many times. The CDR3 DNA is TGTGCCAGCAGTTCTCAGGGAAGCAATCAGCCCCAGCATTTT. Amino acids: CASSSQGSNQPQHF. J is TRBJ1-5 and V is TRBV12-3 or TRBV12-4, with D perhaps TRBD1 (5 bases). V was pared by 4 bases and J by 1 base, with 8 bases between. The CDR3 runs 14 residues.

Ten or more counts support this clonotype. The J gene is TRBJ2-1, the V gene TRBV28; 8 nucleotides line up with TRBD2. This CDR3 has 15 amino acids. Germline CDR1 MDHEN, CDR2 SYDVKM. V shed 4 bases and J 4 bases; nucleotides not matched to a gene: 6. The CDR3 loop is CASSSLSGGYNEQFF. The CDR3 DNA reads TGTGCCAGCAGTTCCCTCAGCGGGGGTTACAATGAGCAGTTCTTC.

This clonotype occurred many times. The J gene is TRBJ2-2, the V gene TRBV20-1; the D gene is possibly TRBD2 (5 bases). This CDR3 region has 16 residues. Germline CDR1 and CDR2: DFQATT and SNEGSKA (reference sequence). V was pared by 2 bases and J by 0 bases, with 13 bases between. The CDR3 DNA follows: TGCAGTGCTAGAAAGTTCGCGGGCTCGAACACCGGGGAGCTGTTTTTT. Amino acids: CSARKFAGSNTGELFF.

This clonotype was counted many times. The chain carries TRBV7-2 and TRBJ1-5, with 9 bases fitting TRBD1. The germline V gene encodes CDR1 SGHTA and CDR2 FQGNSA. This CDR3 has 13 residues. J lost 3 bases, V lost 8 bases, and 2 bases had no gene match. The CDR3 loop is CASGQGNNQPQHF. The CDR3 DNA reads TGTGCCAGCGGACAGGGGAACAATCAGCCCCAGCATTTT.

Comment on this clonotype: One base separates it from a far larger clone, so it is likely a read error. V usage is TRBV11-1 and J usage is TRBJ2-5; D is undetermined. Near its end, the DNA agrees better with TRBJ2-1, so the J call may be wrong. This CDR3 is built from 16 residues. Germline lookup yields CDR1 SGHAT and CDR2 FQDESV (reference sequence). The CDR3 DNA reads TGTGCCAGCAGCTTAGTCGGCGTACACATTTACAATGAGCAGTTCTTC. Translated, it gives CASSLVGVHIYNEQFF.

This clonotype was seen many times. The chain couples TRBV20-1 to TRBJ2-7; 10 nucleotides match TRBD1. After removal of 4 bases from V and 6 bases from J, the junction contained 9 bases not matched to a gene. The CDR3 spans 14 residues. Looked up from germline, CDR1 is DFQATT and CDR2 is SNEGSKA (reference sequence). The CDR3 DNA reads TGCAGTGCTACCTGGGGGACAGGGGCGGTCGAGCAGTACTTC. This sequence encodes CSATWGTGAVEQYF.

This clonotype was picked up many times. The chain carries TRBV14 and TRBJ2-6, with TRBD1 matching over 9 bases. V gave up 3 bases and J gave up 4 bases; unmatched junction bases: 7. The CDR3 spans 17 residues. CDR1 SGHDN and CDR2 FVKESK come from the germline V gene. Written as DNA, the CDR3 is TGTGCCAGCAGCCACGACAGGGGGTCGTACGGGGCCAACGTCCTGACTTTC. Encoded protein: CASSHDRGSYGANVLTF. Complete variable domain (other parts from reference TRBV14 and TRBJ2-6): EAGVTQFPSHSVIEKGQTVTLRCDPISGHDNLYWYRRVMGKEIKFLLHFVKESKQDESGMPNNRFLAERTGGTYSTLKVQPAELEDSGVYFCASSHDRGSYGANVLTFGAGSRLTVL.

This clonotype was picked up many times. V gene TRBV28 combines with J gene TRBJ2-3; no clear D. The CDR3 spans 13 residues. Trimming removed 6 bases at V and 0 bases at J, with 7 bases between. Germline CDR1 reads MDHEN; CDR2 reads SYDVKM. CDR3 nucleotides: TGTGCCAGCAGCGTCGAGAGCACAGATACGCAGTATTTT. Translation gives CASSVESTDTQYF.

Many counts were recorded for this clonotype. The chain links TRBV19 to TRBJ2-7, with no clear D. The CDR3 runs 15 residues. The V gene's germline CDR1 is LNHDA and CDR2 SQIVND (reference sequence). The germline V and J ends were trimmed by 5 bases and 2 bases, with 16 bases remaining between them. The CDR3 DNA is TGTGCCAGTAGTCGTAGTCTCGCGGCCCCCTACGAGCAGTACTTC. Translated, it gives CASSRSLAAPYEQYF.

V gene TRBV12-3 or TRBV12-4 combines with J gene TRBJ1-5; D gene unclear. The CDR3 is 15 amino acids. Trimming took off 1 base at V and 7 bases at J, with 14 bases between the two ends. The CDR3 nucleotides are TGTGCCAGCAGTTTAGATTGGCTGACCGAACAGCCCCAGCATTTT. Translated: CASSLDWLTEQPQHF.

This clonotype was picked up one time. This sequence may be a read error, since a much larger clone differs from it by one base. This rearrangement joins TRBV18 to TRBJ1-2; a possible D gene is TRBD1 (5 bases). This CDR3 comprises 15 residues. The germline V and J ends were trimmed by 6 bases and 2 bases, with 16 bases remaining between them. Germline loops: CDR1 KGHSH, CDR2 LQKENI. The CDR3 is CASSKWGSDNYGYTF. The CDR3 bases are TGTGCCAGCTCCAAATGGGGCAGCGACAACTATGGCTACACCTTC.

This clonotype was detected ten times or more. The chain couples TRBV20-1 to TRBJ2-7; D is ambiguous. The CDR3 is 13 amino acids. Trimming shortened V by 3 bases and J by 2 bases, and 11 bases separated the two germline ends. Germline CDR1 DFQATT, CDR2 SNEGSKA (reference sequence). The CDR3 is CSASGPRTYEQYF. The CDR3 nucleotides read TGCAGTGCTAGCGGTCCTAGAACCTACGAGCAGTACTTC.

This clonotype was seen at least ten times. The rearrangement uses TRBV5-1 and TRBJ2-1; D call uncertain. V dropped 0 bases and J dropped 7 bases, with 14 bases sitting between them. Germline V CDR1 and CDR2: SGHRS, YFSETQ. The CDR3 covers 15 residues. This chain's CDR3 is CASSLVTGRHNEQFF. The CDR3 DNA reads as TGCGCCAGCAGCTTGGTTACTGGACGGCATAATGAGCAGTTCTTC.

The chain employs TRBV24-1 and TRBJ2-1; 12 bases agree with TRBD1. Trimming removed 3 bases from V and 6 bases from J; junction bases left unmatched: 8. Germline V gene data show CDR1 as KGHDR and CDR2 as SFDVKD. The CDR3 contains 17 residues. CDR3 DNA: TGTGCCACCAGTGATAGGCGTAGGGGACAGGGGGCCAATGAGCAGTTCTTC. It encodes CATSDRRRGQGANEQFF.

This clonotype appeared many times. This chain joins TRBV19 and TRBJ2-7, with 7 bases identical to TRBD1. This CDR3 contains 15 residues. J lost 5 bases, V lost 0 bases, and 7 bases had no gene match. Germline-derived CDR1 and CDR2 are LNHDA and SQIVND (reference sequence). Here the CDR3 DNA reads TGTGCCAGTAGTATAGAGGCAGGGGGAATGAACGAGCAGTACTTC. This gives the protein CASSIEAGGMNEQYF.

This clonotype was seen at least ten times. Written as DNA, the CDR3 is TGCAGTGCTAGCCGACAGAAAGGGGGCAATCAGCCCCAGCATTTT. Translation: CSASRQKGGNQPQHF. The rearrangement links TRBV20-1 to TRBJ1-5, with D maybe TRBD1 (5 bases). The V gene's germline CDR1 is DFQATT and CDR2 SNEGSKA (reference sequence). The CDR3 contains 15 residues. Trimming took off 3 bases at V and 2 bases at J, with 14 bases between the two ends.

A word on this clonotype: Mismatch with germline at one junction end may stem from a read error. The CDR3 bases are TGTGCCTGGAGTGGATCCTCCTACGAGCATTACTTC. It specifies CAWSGSSYEHYF. The chain is built from TRBV30 and TRBJ2-7; no firm D call. CDR1 is GTSNPN and CDR2 is SVGIG in the germline V gene (reference sequence). The CDR3 runs 12 residues.

By its share, this clonotype is medium-sized. The chain joins TRBV19 to TRBJ1-6, with TRBD1 as a possible D gene (5 bases). The germline V gene encodes CDR1 LNHDA and CDR2 SQIVND (reference sequence). The CDR3 totals 20 residues. Deletions cut 6 bases from V and 1 base from J, with 25 bases between. CDR3 DNA: TGTGCCAGTAGAACTAGGCCATTTGAGGGACCGAGATCCTATAATTCACCCCTCCACTTT. Amino acid sequence: CASRTRPFEGPRSYNSPLHF.

This clonotype was counted many times. The chain combines TRBV7-9 with TRBJ2-6; D gene ambiguous. This CDR3 is 13 amino acids long. Trimming pared 8 bases from V and 0 bases from J, leaving 5 bases between. The germline gives CDR1 SEHNR, CDR2 FQNEAQ (reference sequence). CDR3 sequence: CASVSSGANVLTF. DNA for the CDR3: TGTGCCAGCGTCAGCTCTGGGGCCAACGTCCTGACTTTC.